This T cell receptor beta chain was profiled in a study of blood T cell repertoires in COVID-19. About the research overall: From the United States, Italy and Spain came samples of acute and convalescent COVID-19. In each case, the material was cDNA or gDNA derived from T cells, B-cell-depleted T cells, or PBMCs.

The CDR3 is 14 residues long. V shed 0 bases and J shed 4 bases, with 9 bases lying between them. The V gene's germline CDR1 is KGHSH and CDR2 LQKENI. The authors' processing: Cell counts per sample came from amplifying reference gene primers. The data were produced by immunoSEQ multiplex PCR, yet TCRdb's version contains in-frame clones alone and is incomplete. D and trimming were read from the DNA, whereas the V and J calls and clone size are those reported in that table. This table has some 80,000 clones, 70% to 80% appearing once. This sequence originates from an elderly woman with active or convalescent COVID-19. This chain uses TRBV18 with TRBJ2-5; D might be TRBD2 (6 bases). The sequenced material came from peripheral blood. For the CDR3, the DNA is TGTGCCAGCTCACCACCCCCGGAGGGAGAGACCCAGTACTTC. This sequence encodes CASSPPPEGETQYF.